This T cell receptor beta chain originates from a study of technical replicates of blood from a handful of donors. This table comes from immunoSEQ multiplex PCR, and its TCRdb copy is limited to in-frame clones, with some not included. The data show 75,000 or so clones, approximately 95% seen once. Germline V gives CDR1 SGDLS, CDR2 YYNGEE. The CDR3 length is 12 residues. Trimming cost V 4 bases and J 5 bases; bases outside gene matches: 2. The TCR comes from a human donor in good health. The rearrangement uses TRBV9 and TRBJ2-5; 7 nucleotides agree with TRBD1. Material: T cells isolated from PBMCs. CDR3: CASSMTGETQYF. CDR3 bases: TGTGCCAGCAGCATGACAGGGGAGACCCAGTACTTC.